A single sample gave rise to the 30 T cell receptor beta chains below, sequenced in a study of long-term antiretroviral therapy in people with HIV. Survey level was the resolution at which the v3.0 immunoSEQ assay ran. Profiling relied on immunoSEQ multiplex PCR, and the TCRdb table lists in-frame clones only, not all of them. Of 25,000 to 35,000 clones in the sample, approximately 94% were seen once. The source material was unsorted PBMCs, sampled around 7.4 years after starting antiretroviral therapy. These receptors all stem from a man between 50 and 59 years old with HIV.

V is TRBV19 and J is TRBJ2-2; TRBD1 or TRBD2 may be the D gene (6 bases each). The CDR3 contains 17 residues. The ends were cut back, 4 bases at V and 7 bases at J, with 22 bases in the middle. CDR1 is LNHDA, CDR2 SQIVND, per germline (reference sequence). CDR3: CASSTYYSRGAGGELFF. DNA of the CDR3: TGTGCCAGTAGTACCTACTATTCTAGGGGGGCCGGCGGGGAGCTGTTTTTT.

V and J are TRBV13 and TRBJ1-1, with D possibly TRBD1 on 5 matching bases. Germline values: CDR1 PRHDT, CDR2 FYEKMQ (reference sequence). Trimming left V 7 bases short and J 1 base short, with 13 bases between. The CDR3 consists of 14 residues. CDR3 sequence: CASTLGRRNTEAFF. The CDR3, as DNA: TGTGCCAGCACCCTGGGACGGAGGAACACTGAAGCTTTCTTT.

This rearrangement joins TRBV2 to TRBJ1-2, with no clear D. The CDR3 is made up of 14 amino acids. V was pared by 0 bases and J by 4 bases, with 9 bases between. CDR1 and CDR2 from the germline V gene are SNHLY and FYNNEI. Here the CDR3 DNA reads TGTGCCAGCAGTGAAGCGGGGAAATTCTATGGCTACACCTTC. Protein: CASSEAGKFYGYTF. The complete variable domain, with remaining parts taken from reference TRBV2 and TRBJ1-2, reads EPEVTQTPSHQVTQMGQEVILRCVPISNHLYFYWYRQILGQKVEFLVSFYNNEISEKSEIFDDQFSVERPDGSNFTLKIRSTKLEDSAMYFCASSEAGKFYGYTFGSGTRLTVV.

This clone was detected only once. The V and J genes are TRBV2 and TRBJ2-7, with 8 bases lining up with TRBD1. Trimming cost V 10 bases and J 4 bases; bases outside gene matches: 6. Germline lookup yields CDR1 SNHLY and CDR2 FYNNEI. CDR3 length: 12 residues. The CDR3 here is CATRGPGYEQYF. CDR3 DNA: TGTGCCACCAGGGGGCCGGGGTACGAGCAGTACTTC. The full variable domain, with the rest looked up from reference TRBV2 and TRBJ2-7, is EPEVTQTPSHQVTQMGQEVILRCVPISNHLYFYWYRQILGQKVEFLVSFYNNEISEKSEIFDDQFSVERPDGSNFTLKIRSTKLEDSAMYFCATRGPGYEQYFGPGTRLTVT.

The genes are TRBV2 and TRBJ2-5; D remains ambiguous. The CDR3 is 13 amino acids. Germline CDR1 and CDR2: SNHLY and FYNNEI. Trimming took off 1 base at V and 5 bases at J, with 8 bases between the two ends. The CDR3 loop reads CASSEGLRETQYF. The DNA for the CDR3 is TGTGCCAGCAGTGAAGGGCTAAGGGAGACCCAGTACTTC. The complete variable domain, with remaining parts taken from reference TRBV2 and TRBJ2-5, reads EPEVTQTPSHQVTQMGQEVILRCVPISNHLYFYWYRQILGQKVEFLVSFYNNEISEKSEIFDDQFSVERPDGSNFTLKIRSTKLEDSAMYFCASSEGLRETQYFGPGTRLLVL.

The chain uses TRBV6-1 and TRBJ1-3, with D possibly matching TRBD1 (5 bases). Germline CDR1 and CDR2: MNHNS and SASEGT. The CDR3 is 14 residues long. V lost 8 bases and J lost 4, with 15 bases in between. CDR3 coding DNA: TGTGCCAGCCTCGCCGGGGGAGCGGGAAACACCATATATTTT. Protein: CASLAGGAGNTIYF.

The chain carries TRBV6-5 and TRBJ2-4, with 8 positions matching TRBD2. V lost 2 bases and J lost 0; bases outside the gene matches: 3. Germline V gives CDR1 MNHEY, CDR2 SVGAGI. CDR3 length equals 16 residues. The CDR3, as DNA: TGTGCCAGCAGTTACGGTAGCGGGGCAGCCAAAAACATTCAGTACTTC. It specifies CASSYGSGAAKNIQYF.

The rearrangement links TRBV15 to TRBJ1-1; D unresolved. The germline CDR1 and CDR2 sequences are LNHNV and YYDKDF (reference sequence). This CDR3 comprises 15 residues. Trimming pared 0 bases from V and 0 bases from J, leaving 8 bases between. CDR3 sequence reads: CATSRDRNMNTEAFF. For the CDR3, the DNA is TGTGCCACCAGCAGAGATCGAAATATGAACACTGAAGCTTTCTTT.

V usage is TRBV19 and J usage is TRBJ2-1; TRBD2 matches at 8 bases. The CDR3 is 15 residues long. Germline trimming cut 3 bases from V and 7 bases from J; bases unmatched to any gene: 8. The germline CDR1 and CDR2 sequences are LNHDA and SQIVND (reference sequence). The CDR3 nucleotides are TGTGCCAGTAGTATCTTGGCGGGGGGCAGTAATGAGCAGTTCTTC. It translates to CASSILAGGSNEQFF.

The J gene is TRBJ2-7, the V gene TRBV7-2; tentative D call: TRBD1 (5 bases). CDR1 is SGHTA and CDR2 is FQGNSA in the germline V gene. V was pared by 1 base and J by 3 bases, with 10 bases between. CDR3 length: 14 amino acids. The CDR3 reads CASSLGGMNYEQYF. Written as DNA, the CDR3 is TGTGCCAGCAGCTTAGGGGGCATGAACTACGAGCAGTACTTC.

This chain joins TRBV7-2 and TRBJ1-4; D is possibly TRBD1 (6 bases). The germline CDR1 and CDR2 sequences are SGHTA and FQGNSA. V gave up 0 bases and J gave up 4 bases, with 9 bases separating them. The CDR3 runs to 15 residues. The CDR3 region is CASSLAGGNNEKLFF. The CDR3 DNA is TGTGCCAGCAGCTTAGCGGGGGGCAATAATGAAAAACTGTTTTTT.

CDR3: CAWSGQANTEAFF. The CDR3 nucleotides are TGTGCCTGGAGTGGACAGGCAAACACTGAAGCTTTCTTT. The gene calls are TRBV30 and TRBJ1-1, with D possibly matching TRBD1 (6 bases). V dropped 1 base and J dropped 2 bases, with 8 bases sitting between them. The CDR3 runs 13 residues. Germline V lookup: CDR1 GTSNPN, CDR2 SVGIG (reference sequence).

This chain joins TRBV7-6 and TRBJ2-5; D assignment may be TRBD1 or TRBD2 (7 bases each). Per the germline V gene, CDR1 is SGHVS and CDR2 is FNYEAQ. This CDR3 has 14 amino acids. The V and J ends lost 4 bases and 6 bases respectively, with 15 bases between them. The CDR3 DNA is TGTGCCAGCAGCTCCAAGGGAGGGGGCCAGACCCAGTACTTC. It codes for CASSSKGGGQTQYF.

This CDR3 reads CASSLSGGYNEQFF. CDR3 bases: TGTGCCAGCAGCCTTAGCGGGGGGTACAATGAGCAGTTCTTC. The chain carries TRBV7-6 and TRBJ2-1; TRBD2 matches at 10 bases. CDR3 length: 14 amino acids. The V gene end was trimmed by 5 bases and the J gene end by 4 bases; junction bases not matched to a gene: 2. Per germline, CDR1 SGHVS and CDR2 FNYEAQ.

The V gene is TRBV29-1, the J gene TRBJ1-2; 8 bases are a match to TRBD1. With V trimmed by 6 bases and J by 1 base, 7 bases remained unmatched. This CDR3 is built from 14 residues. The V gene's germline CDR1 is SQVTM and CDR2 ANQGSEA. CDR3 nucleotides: TGCAGCGTCGTAGGGACAGGAATTAACTATGGCTACACCTTC. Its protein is CSVVGTGINYGYTF.

The CDR3 DNA follows: TGTGCCAGCTCACCATTGACAGGTGGGGGGAACACTGAAGCTTTCTTT. It yields the protein CASSPLTGGGNTEAFF. This chain joins TRBV18 and TRBJ1-1, with D possibly TRBD1 on 6 matching bases. The V and J ends lost 2 bases and 1 base respectively, with 14 bases between them. This CDR3 is built from 16 residues. Germline V gene sequence: CDR1 KGHSH, CDR2 LQKENI.

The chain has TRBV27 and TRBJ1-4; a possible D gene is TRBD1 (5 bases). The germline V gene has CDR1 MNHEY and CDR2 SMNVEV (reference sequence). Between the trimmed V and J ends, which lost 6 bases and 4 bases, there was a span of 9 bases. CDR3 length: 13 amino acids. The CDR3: CASSRGSNEKLFF. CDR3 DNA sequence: TGTGCCAGCAGCCGGGGGAGTAATGAAAAACTGTTTTTT.

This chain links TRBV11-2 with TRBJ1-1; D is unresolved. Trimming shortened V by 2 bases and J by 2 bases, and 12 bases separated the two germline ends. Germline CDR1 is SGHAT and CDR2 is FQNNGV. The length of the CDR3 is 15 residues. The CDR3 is CASSLSAATNTEAFF. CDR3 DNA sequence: TGTGCCAGCAGCTTATCCGCGGCCACCAACACTGAAGCTTTCTTT. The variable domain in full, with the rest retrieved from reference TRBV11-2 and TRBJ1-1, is EAGVAQSPRYKIIEKRQSVAFWCNPISGHATLYWYQQILGQGPKLLIQFQNNGVVDDSQLPKDRFSAERLKGVDSTLKIQPAKLEDSAVYLCASSLSAATNTEAFFGQGTRLTVV.

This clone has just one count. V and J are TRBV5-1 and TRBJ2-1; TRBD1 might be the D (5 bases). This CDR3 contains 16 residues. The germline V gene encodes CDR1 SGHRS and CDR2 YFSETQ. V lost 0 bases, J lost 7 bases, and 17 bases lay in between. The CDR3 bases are TGCGCCAGCAGCTTGGCCCCTAGGGGAACGCGGAATGAGCAGTTCTTC. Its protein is CASSLAPRGTRNEQFF.

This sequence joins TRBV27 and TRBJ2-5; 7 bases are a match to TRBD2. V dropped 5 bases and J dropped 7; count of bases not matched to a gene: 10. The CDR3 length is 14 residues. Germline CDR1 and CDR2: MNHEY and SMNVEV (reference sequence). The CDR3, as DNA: TGTGCCAGCAGTCTTCTAGCGGTATCCGGGACCCAGTACTTC. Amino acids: CASSLLAVSGTQYF.

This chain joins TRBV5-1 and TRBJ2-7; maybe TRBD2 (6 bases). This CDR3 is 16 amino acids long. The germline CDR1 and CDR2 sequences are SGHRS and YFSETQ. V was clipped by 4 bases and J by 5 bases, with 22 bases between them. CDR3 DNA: TGCGCCAGCAGCCCCGCTTCCGGGACTGTAGGCGACGAGCAGTACTTC. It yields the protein CASSPASGTVGDEQYF.

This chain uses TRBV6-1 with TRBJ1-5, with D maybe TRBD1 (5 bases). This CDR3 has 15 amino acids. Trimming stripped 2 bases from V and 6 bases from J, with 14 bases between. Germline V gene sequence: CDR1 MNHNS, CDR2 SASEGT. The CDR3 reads CASSELGGVGQPQHF. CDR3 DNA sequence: TGTGCCAGCAGTGAACTAGGAGGGGTGGGTCAGCCCCAGCATTTT.

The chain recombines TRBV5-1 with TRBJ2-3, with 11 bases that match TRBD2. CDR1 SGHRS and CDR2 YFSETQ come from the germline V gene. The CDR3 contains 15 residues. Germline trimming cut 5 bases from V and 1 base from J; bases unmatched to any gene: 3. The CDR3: CASRQLAGGTDTQYF. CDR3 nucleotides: TGCGCCAGCAGGCAACTAGCGGGGGGCACAGATACGCAGTATTTT.

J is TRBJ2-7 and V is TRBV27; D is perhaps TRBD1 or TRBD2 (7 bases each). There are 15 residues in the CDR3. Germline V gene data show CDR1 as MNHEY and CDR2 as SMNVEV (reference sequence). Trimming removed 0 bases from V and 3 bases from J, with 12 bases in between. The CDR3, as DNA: TGTGCCAGCAGTTTATCGTCAGGGGGGGACTACGAGCAGTACTTC. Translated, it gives CASSLSSGGDYEQYF.

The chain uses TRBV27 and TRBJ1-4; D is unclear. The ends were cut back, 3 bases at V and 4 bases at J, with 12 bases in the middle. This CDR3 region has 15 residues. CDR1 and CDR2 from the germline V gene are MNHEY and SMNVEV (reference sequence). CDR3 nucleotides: TGTGCCAGCAGTTTGGCCTCGGGGATTAATGAAAAACTGTTTTTT. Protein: CASSLASGINEKLFF.

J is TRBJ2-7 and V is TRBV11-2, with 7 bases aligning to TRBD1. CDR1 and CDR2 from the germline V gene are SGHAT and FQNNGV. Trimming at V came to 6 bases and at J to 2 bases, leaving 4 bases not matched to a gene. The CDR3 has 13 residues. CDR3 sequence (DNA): TGTGCCAGCAGGGTACAGGGGCCCTACGAGCAGTACTTC. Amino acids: CASRVQGPYEQYF.

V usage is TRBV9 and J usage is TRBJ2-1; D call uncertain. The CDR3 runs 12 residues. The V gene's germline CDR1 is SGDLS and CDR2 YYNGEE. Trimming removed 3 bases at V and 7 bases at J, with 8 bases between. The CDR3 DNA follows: TGTGCCAGCAGCGATGGGGTAAATGAGCAGTTCTTC. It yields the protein CASSDGVNEQFF.

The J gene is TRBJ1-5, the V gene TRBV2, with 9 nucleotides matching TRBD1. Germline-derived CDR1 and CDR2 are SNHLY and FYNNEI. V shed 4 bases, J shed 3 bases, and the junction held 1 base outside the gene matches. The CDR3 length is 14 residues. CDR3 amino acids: CASSGTGANQPQHF. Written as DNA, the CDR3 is TGTGCCAGCAGTGGGACAGGGGCCAATCAGCCCCAGCATTTT.

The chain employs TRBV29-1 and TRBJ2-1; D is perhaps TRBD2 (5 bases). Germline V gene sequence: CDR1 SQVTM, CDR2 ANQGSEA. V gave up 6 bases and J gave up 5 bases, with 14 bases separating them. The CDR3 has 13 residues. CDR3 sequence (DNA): TGCAGCGTCCCGGGGTCAAAGAACAATGAGCAGTTCTTC. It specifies CSVPGSKNNEQFF.

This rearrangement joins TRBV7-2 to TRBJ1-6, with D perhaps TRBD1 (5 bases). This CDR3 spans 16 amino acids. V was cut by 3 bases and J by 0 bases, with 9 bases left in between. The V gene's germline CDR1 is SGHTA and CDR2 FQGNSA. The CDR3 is CASSFGGNSYNSPLHF. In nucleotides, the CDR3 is TGTGCCAGCAGCTTCGGGGGGAACTCCTATAATTCACCCCTCCACTTT.